Reported below is one TCR beta chain. The target antigen is unknown. It was with 60 Vbeta and 13 Jbeta primers that the PCR ran. Only in-frame clones appear in the TCRdb table, and some are missing; sequencing was by immunoSEQ multiplex PCR. The top ten hold 14% of the sample, which has 120,000 to 150,000 clones, 73% seen once. This specimen comes from a study of cytomegalovirus exposure and HLA in healthy donors. Findings and caveats of the study: High specificity and sensitivity for cytomegalovirus status were reported for the classifier. Investigators reported 164 TCR beta chains as tied to cytomegalovirus. A later analysis linked some 17,000 TCR beta sequences to HLA alleles at 0.05 false discovery rate.

The CDR3 loop spans 15 amino acids. Germline values: CDR1 SGHRS, CDR2 YFSETQ. The trim removed 3 bases at V and 2 bases at J, leaving 1 base unmatched. Whether this donor was CMV seropositive was not recorded. The genes are TRBV5-1 and TRBJ2-3; 12 nucleotides agree with TRBD2. The TCR comes from a human donor in good health. Sequenced input: PBMCs. Here the CDR3 DNA reads TGCGCCAGCAGCTCTAGCGGGGGGGACACAGATACGCAGTATTTT. Protein sequence: CASSSSGGDTDTQYF. The complete variable domain, with remaining parts taken from reference TRBV5-1 and TRBJ2-3, reads KAGVTQTPRYLIKTRGQQVTLSCSPISGHRSVSWYQQTPGQGLQFLFEYFSETQRNKGNFPGRFSGRQFSNSRSEMNVSTLELGDSALYLCASSSSGGDTDTQYFGPGTRLTVL.